Listed here are 12 T cell receptor beta chains from one sample, sequenced in a study of human T cells and chemical hapten exposure. TCRdb fed the RACE reads into MiXCR, producing one record per CDR3 protein. There are roughly 50,000 distinct CDR3 sequences in the sample; approximately 9.9% occur only once, and over 15% lies in the top ten. Time point here: patch test 3, about 24 weeks after DPC sensitization. Specified treatment: therapeutic diphenylcyclopropenone sensitization with weekly scalp DPC. Material: whole blood, obtained in connection with sensitization to the hapten diphenylcyclopropenone (DPC). The receptors come from a woman between 35 and 50 years old with alopecia areata. Some clones in this sample may be carry-over from other donors' samples.

The CDR3 spells CASGTQGSTEAFF. CDR3 in DNA: TGCGCCAGCGGAACACAGGGGAGCACTGAAGCTTTCTTT. The V gene is TRBV5-1, the J gene TRBJ1-1; the match to TRBD1 covers 7 bases. Looked up from germline, CDR1 is SGHRS and CDR2 is YFSETQ. The CDR3 extends over 13 amino acids. J gave up 4 bases and V 7 bases, and 7 bases lay outside the gene matches.

This clonotype was seen only a few times. This chain uses TRBV11-2 with TRBJ2-7, with 7 positions matching TRBD1. Germline-derived CDR1 and CDR2 are SGHAT and FQNNGV. V shed 5 bases, J shed 3 bases, and the junction held 19 bases outside the gene matches. The CDR3 spans 18 residues. The CDR3 DNA reads as TGTGCCAGCAGCCACCCCTCTGTTTGGGACAGTGGGGGCTACGAGCAGTACTTC. It encodes CASSHPSVWDSGGYEQYF.

In this sample, this clonotype turned up a few times. The genes are TRBV23-1 and TRBJ1-5; perhaps TRBD1 as D (5 bases). TRBV23-1 is known as an ORF, though its function is uncertain. The CDR3 has 16 residues. V was shortened by 5 bases and J by 2 bases, with 16 bases between the two germline ends. This CDR3 is CASSSYIGGGNQPQHF. CDR3 nucleotides: TGCGCCAGCAGTTCCTATATCGGAGGGGGCAATCAGCCCCAGCATTTT.

This clonotype was seen many times. The V call is TRBV7-6, the J call TRBJ1-6, with D possibly matching TRBD1 (5 bases). Trimming removed 2 bases from V and 7 bases from J, with 12 bases in between. Germline CDR1 is SGHVS and CDR2 is FNYEAQ. This CDR3 comprises 15 residues. CDR3 amino acids: CASSLTDSQNSPLHF. The DNA for the CDR3 is TGTGCCAGCAGCTTAACAGACAGCCAAAATTCACCCCTCCACTTT.

Ten or more counts support this clonotype. The chain carries TRBV7-8 and TRBJ1-1; D uncertain. The germline CDR1 and CDR2 sequences are SGHVS and FQNEAQ. The germline V and J ends were trimmed by 2 bases and 6 bases, with 10 bases remaining between them. This CDR3 is 13 amino acids long. The CDR3: CASSLTGNAEAFF. DNA of the CDR3: TGTGCCAGCAGCTTAACGGGCAACGCTGAAGCTTTCTTT.

The chain joins TRBV28 to TRBJ2-3, with 10 bases identical to TRBD2. Germline-derived CDR1 and CDR2 are MDHEN and SYDVKM. The CDR3 extends over 17 amino acids. Trimming cost V 1 base and J 3 bases; bases outside gene matches: 7. CDR3 in DNA: TGTGCCAGCAGTTTATCTGGAGCGGGGGGGCAGACAGATACGCAGTATTTT. Protein product: CASSLSGAGGQTDTQYF.

This rearrangement joins TRBV5-1 to TRBJ2-5, with 8 bases fitting TRBD1. V shed 0 bases and J 5 bases; nucleotides not matched to a gene: 3. This CDR3 has 14 amino acids. Looked up from germline, CDR1 is SGHRS and CDR2 is YFSETQ. The CDR3 DNA reads TGCGCCAGCAGCTTGGGTCGGACAGGGGAGACCCAGTACTTC. Translation gives CASSLGRTGETQYF.

CDR3 in DNA: TGTGCCTGGAGCCACGGCGGGGGGAGCAATCAGCCCCAGCATTTT. It is translated as CAWSHGGGSNQPQHF. The V and J genes are TRBV30 and TRBJ1-5; D might be TRBD1 (5 bases). Between the trimmed V and J ends, which lost 3 bases and 1 base, there was a span of 13 bases. The CDR3 is 15 residues long. In germline, CDR1 is GTSNPN, CDR2 SVGIG (reference sequence).

This clonotype has a count of ten or more. The CDR3 region has the DNA TGTGCCAGCAGTTACGGGGCCAGCGGGACAAGCTCCTACGAGCAGTACTTC. Residues: CASSYGASGTSSYEQYF. This chain connects TRBV6-2 or TRBV6-3 to TRBJ2-7; D perhaps matches TRBD2 (7 bases). Germline CDR1 is MNHEY and CDR2 is SVGEGT. V lost 2 bases and J 0 bases, leaving 17 bases between the germline ends. CDR3 length: 17 residues.

There are a few counts of this clonotype. This chain uses TRBV11-2 with TRBJ2-7; 8 positions match TRBD2. This CDR3 region has 19 residues. After removal of 3 bases from V and 0 bases from J, the junction contained 16 bases not matched to a gene. CDR1 and CDR2 from the germline V gene are SGHAT and FQNNGV. CDR3 amino acids: CASSFSRGGSGIYSYEQYF. In DNA, the CDR3 is TGTGCCAGCAGCTTCAGCCGGGGGGGTAGCGGCATTTACTCCTACGAGCAGTACTTC.

The V and J genes are TRBV28 and TRBJ2-5, with D maybe TRBD2 (5 bases). With 3 bases removed from V and 4 bases from J, the gap between germline ends came to 12 bases. Germline V CDR1 and CDR2: MDHEN, SYDVKM. CDR3 length: 14 residues. CDR3 region: CASSLFEGTETQYF. CDR3 nucleotide sequence: TGTGCCAGCAGTTTGTTCGAGGGTACAGAGACCCAGTACTTC.

For this clonotype: Since a much larger clone is just one base distant, this may be a read error. The chain joins TRBV7-9 to TRBJ1-5; no definite D call. Germline CDR1 reads SEHNR; CDR2 reads FQNEAQ (reference sequence). There are 13 residues in the CDR3. DNA of the CDR3: TGTGCCAGCAGCCGCTCAGTGGGTCAGCTCCAGCATTTT. This sequence encodes CASSRSVGQLQHF.